Listed below are T cell receptor beta chains from one sample, sequenced in a study of blood T cell repertoires in COVID-19. Profiled with immunoSEQ multiplex PCR; TCRdb holds only in-frame clones, not every one. The table has around 150,000 clones, around 73% seen once; the top ten hold about 9.4%. Sequenced sample: peripheral blood. These receptors were taken from a woman between 50 and 59 years old with active or convalescent COVID-19. Both conserved end residues are trimmed from each CDR3.

v_call	cdr3_aa
TRBV4-2	ASSHQGGQGLYGYT
TRBV19	ASSIIRGSNQPQH
TRBV3-1/TRBV3-2	ASSLLAGLSDEQY
TRBV19	ASSIGALGDEQY
TRBV30	AWSIGTGNQPQH
TRBV5-1	ASSSNLPGIVNTEAF
TRBV7-9	ASSFVGTENEKLF
TRBV30	ALVYAAGGSYNSPLH
TRBV4-3	ASSLNQGTEAF
TRBV6-2/TRBV6-3	ASSWTANQPQH
TRBV4-3	ASSQELGGKQF
TRBV5-6	ASSLTGDNYGYT
TRBV2	ASSGRVRNTEAF
TRBV28	ASSLIGTGGGYT
TRBV6-5	ASRISGGLFNEQF
TRBV7-2	ASSRASVTNEKLF
TRBV6-4	ASSVRGFSYQETQY
TRBV19	ASSMVQNQETQY
TRBV6-1	ASSDWGPNNEQF
TRBV29-1	SVSRGGTEAF
TRBV27	ASTFIKAGVYQPQH
TRBV7-2	ASRRDSTTDTQY
TRBV5-6	ASSSLGQIHEQY
TRBV30	AWSVAGEAF
TRBV30	AWSFWGTVSNEQF
TRBV28	ASSTTGGGDIGYT
TRBV29-1	SVEFGQGYEQY
TRBV9	ASSVGVSNEKLF
TRBV7-2	ASSLGERRTEAF
TRBV2	ASRAMDRTQGAF
TRBV7-7	ASSPIGDLYGYT
TRBV7-9	ASSRDWGETQY
TRBV7-2	ASSLARIAGGPRETQY
TRBV6-2/TRBV6-3	ASSQGDSPNIQY
TRBV14	ASSPGQTNTGELF
TRBV9	ASSPKLAGGAYEQY
TRBV4-3	ASSTLAGTGSYGYT
TRBV4-2	ASSPPGRGGEAF
TRBV7-2	ASSTDSLGNTIY
TRBV30	AWSSHRGANEKLF
TRBV29-1	SGGTGAGQPQH
TRBV18	ASSPTDGRVTEAF
TRBV5-4	ASSLAGGRTDTQY
TRBV20-1	SGRKNTEAF
TRBV29-1	SVLAGGLSYEQY
TRBV7-9	ASSFQGESGGYT
TRBV3-1/TRBV3-2	ASRPQLAGSYNEQF
TRBV30	AWSPQGAYQPQH
TRBV7-2	ASSSPPGGEQY
TRBV19	ASSLTGAVVSSGNTIY
TRBV3-1/TRBV3-2	ASSRGRLSGQPQH